A selection of T cell receptor beta chains follows, all from one sample in a study of CD8+ T cells in alopecia areata. Sequenced by immunoSEQ multiplex PCR; TCRdb stores in-frame clones only, minus some. The sample contains roughly 230,000 clones, 40% to 45% of which appear only once. Material: CD4+ T cells sorted from blood, obtained at roughly week 36, from a patient treated with tofacitinib. The receptors were gathered from a human donor with alopecia areata. Both conserved end residues are part of each CDR3. The D gene is left open where the match is weak. Clone size is shown for a subset of rows, as once, few, many or a class of expanded clone.

J gene: TRBJ1-5; V gene: TRBV28; clone size: .; D gene: .; CDR3 DNA: TGTGCCAGCACCCCTTCGCAGGGCCGTAATCAGCCCCAGCATTTT; CDR3 protein: CASTPSQGRNQPQHF
J gene: TRBJ2-1; V gene: TRBV2; clone size: .; D gene: TRBD1; CDR3 DNA: TGTGCCAGCAGTCCAACCCGGGACAGTCAGTTCTTC; CDR3 protein: CASSPTRDSQFF
J gene: TRBJ2-2; V gene: TRBV19; clone size: few; D gene: .; CDR3 DNA: TGTGCCAGTAGGGGGGCCACCCCGAACACCGGGGAGCTGTTTTTT; CDR3 protein: CASRGATPNTGELFF
J gene: TRBJ2-5; V gene: TRBV2; clone size: .; D gene: .; CDR3 DNA: TGTGCCAGCAGTATAGGAGAGACCCAGTACTTC; CDR3 protein: CASSIGETQYF
J gene: TRBJ2-7; V gene: TRBV7-2; clone size: .; D gene: .; CDR3 DNA: TGTGCCAGCAGCGGCTCGCGGCAGAGCTCCTACGAGCAGTACTTC; CDR3 protein: CASSGSRQSSYEQYF
J gene: TRBJ1-1; V gene: TRBV13; clone size: .; D gene: .; CDR3 DNA: TGTGCCAGCAGCTTTCAGGGTGGGAACACTGAAGCTTTCTTT; CDR3 protein: CASSFQGGNTEAFF
J gene: TRBJ2-7; V gene: TRBV6-5; clone size: .; D gene: .; CDR3 DNA: TGTGCCAGCCGGGACGGCACTTACGAGCAGTACTTC; CDR3 protein: CASRDGTYEQYF
J gene: TRBJ2-3; V gene: TRBV14; clone size: few; D gene: .; CDR3 DNA: TGTGCCAGCAGCCAACAACAGACGAATACGCAGTATTTT; CDR3 protein: CASSQQQTNTQYF
J gene: TRBJ2-5; V gene: TRBV2; clone size: .; D gene: .; CDR3 DNA: TGTGCCAGCGGTTCTACGGAGACCCAGTACTTC; CDR3 protein: CASGSTETQYF
J gene: TRBJ1-2; V gene: TRBV20-1; clone size: .; D gene: .; CDR3 DNA: TGCAGTGCTAGAGATGCCTATGGCTACACCTTC; CDR3 protein: CSARDAYGYTF
J gene: TRBJ2-1; V gene: TRBV30; clone size: .; D gene: .; CDR3 DNA: TGTGCCTGGGGAGGTTACAATGAGCAGTTCTTC; CDR3 protein: CAWGGYNEQFF
J gene: TRBJ2-1; V gene: TRBV9; clone size: .; D gene: TRBD2; CDR3 DNA: TGTGCCAGCAGCGCCCCCGGGACTAGCGGGAGTAAAGAGCAGTTCTTC; CDR3 protein: CASSAPGTSGSKEQFF
J gene: TRBJ2-3; V gene: TRBV29-1; clone size: .; D gene: .; CDR3 DNA: TGCAGCGTCGTCCGTTGGGGTAGCACAGATACGCAGTATTTT; CDR3 protein: CSVVRWGSTDTQYF
J gene: TRBJ2-5; V gene: TRBV29-1; clone size: few; D gene: .; CDR3 DNA: TGCAGCGTTGTGGGTCAGGAGACCCAGTACTTC; CDR3 protein: CSVVGQETQYF
J gene: TRBJ2-1; V gene: TRBV18; clone size: .; D gene: .; CDR3 DNA: TGTGCCAGCTCACCACCCACCAACAATGAGCAGTTCTTC; CDR3 protein: CASSPPTNNEQFF
J gene: TRBJ1-3; V gene: TRBV9; clone size: few; D gene: .; CDR3 DNA: TGTGCCAGCAGCGAGACAGGAACTGGAAACACCATATATTTT; CDR3 protein: CASSETGTGNTIYF
J gene: TRBJ1-3; V gene: TRBV15; clone size: .; D gene: TRBD1; CDR3 DNA: TGTGCCACCAGCAGTGGACAGGGCGTAGACACCATATATTTT; CDR3 protein: CATSSGQGVDTIYF
J gene: TRBJ1-5; V gene: TRBV7-8; clone size: few; D gene: .; CDR3 DNA: TGTGCCAGTTTACCGGGGACGTGGGTACCAGGCAATCAGCCCCAGCATTTT; CDR3 protein: CASLPGTWVPGNQPQHF
J gene: TRBJ2-7; V gene: TRBV28; clone size: .; D gene: .; CDR3 DNA: TGTGCCAGCAGTATTTCCCCCCGCGTGTCCTACGAGCAGTACTTC; CDR3 protein: CASSISPRVSYEQYF
J gene: TRBJ2-1; V gene: TRBV14; clone size: .; D gene: TRBD2; CDR3 DNA: TGTGCCAGCAGCTCTCGAGGACTAGCGGGAGCGGATGAGCAGTTCTTC; CDR3 protein: CASSSRGLAGADEQFF
J gene: TRBJ2-5; V gene: TRBV30; clone size: few; D gene: .; CDR3 DNA: TGTGCCTGGAGCGCGGAGGGACGGAAGTACTTC; CDR3 protein: CAWSAEGRKYF
J gene: TRBJ2-6; V gene: TRBV27; clone size: .; D gene: TRBD1; CDR3 DNA: TGTGCCAGCAGTACCGGGACAGGGTTCTCTGGGGCCAACGTCCTGACTTTC; CDR3 protein: CASSTGTGFSGANVLTF
J gene: TRBJ1-2; V gene: TRBV29-1; clone size: .; D gene: .; CDR3 DNA: TGCAGCGTTGACGGCTACACCTTC; CDR3 protein: CSVDGYTF
J gene: TRBJ2-1; V gene: TRBV4-3; clone size: .; D gene: .; CDR3 DNA: TGCGCCAGCAGCCAAGGAGAGGGGACCAAACACTACAATGAGCAGTTCTTC; CDR3 protein: CASSQGEGTKHYNEQFF
J gene: TRBJ2-6; V gene: TRBV29-1; clone size: .; D gene: .; CDR3 DNA: TGCAGCGTTGAATTGGGGGGCTCTGGGGCCAACGTCCTGACTTTC; CDR3 protein: CSVELGGSGANVLTF
J gene: TRBJ1-3; V gene: TRBV29-1; clone size: .; D gene: .; CDR3 DNA: TGCAGCGTTCAACACCCCGGCGGCACCATATATTTT; CDR3 protein: CSVQHPGGTIYF
J gene: TRBJ1-2; V gene: TRBV28; clone size: few; D gene: .; CDR3 DNA: TGTGCCAGCAGTTTACCCAGGGGTTCCTATGGCTACACCTTC; CDR3 protein: CASSLPRGSYGYTF
J gene: TRBJ1-1; V gene: TRBV2; clone size: .; D gene: .; CDR3 DNA: TGTGCCAGCAGTACGACAGGCCCCGAAGCTTTCTTT; CDR3 protein: CASSTTGPEAFF
J gene: TRBJ2-5; V gene: TRBV2; clone size: once; D gene: .; CDR3 DNA: TGTGCCAGCAGTCCTGATCAACGAGAGACCCAGTACTTC; CDR3 protein: CASSPDQRETQYF
J gene: TRBJ2-2; V gene: TRBV5-1; clone size: few; D gene: TRBD1; CDR3 DNA: TGCGCCAGCAGCGATACGGGACAGCCGAACACCGGGGAGCTGTTTTTT; CDR3 protein: CASSDTGQPNTGELFF
J gene: TRBJ2-6; V gene: TRBV7-2; clone size: few; D gene: .; CDR3 DNA: TGTGCCAGCAGCTCGGGACGTAACTCTGGGGCCAACGTCCTGACTTTC; CDR3 protein: CASSSGRNSGANVLTF
J gene: TRBJ2-3; V gene: TRBV6-6; clone size: .; D gene: .; CDR3 DNA: TGTGCCAGCAGTTACAGGGGTACCGATACGCAGTATTTT; CDR3 protein: CASSYRGTDTQYF
J gene: TRBJ2-5; V gene: TRBV14; clone size: few; D gene: TRBD2; CDR3 DNA: TGTGCCAGCAGCCGGCGGACTAGCGGGAACGGTGGGCAAGAGACCCAGTACTTC; CDR3 protein: CASSRRTSGNGGQETQYF
J gene: TRBJ2-2; V gene: TRBV2; clone size: few; D gene: TRBD1; CDR3 DNA: TGTGCCACCGTACGGCAGGGGGCGAACACCGGGGAGCTGTTTTTT; CDR3 protein: CATVRQGANTGELFF
J gene: TRBJ1-2; V gene: TRBV7-9; clone size: few; D gene: .; CDR3 DNA: TGTGCCAGCAGCTCCCAGACGGGGTCCTATGGCTACACCTTC; CDR3 protein: CASSSQTGSYGYTF
J gene: TRBJ2-7; V gene: TRBV7-2; clone size: few; D gene: .; CDR3 DNA: TGTGCCAGCAGCTTAGGGCCCTCCTACGAGCAGTACTTC; CDR3 protein: CASSLGPSYEQYF
J gene: TRBJ2-1; V gene: TRBV7-2; clone size: .; D gene: .; CDR3 DNA: TGTGCCAGCAGCTTAACCAGGGAGTACAATGAGCAGTTCTTC; CDR3 protein: CASSLTREYNEQFF
J gene: TRBJ1-1; V gene: TRBV20-1; clone size: .; D gene: .; CDR3 DNA: TGCAGTGTTGCCGAAACTGAAGCTTTCTTT; CDR3 protein: CSVAETEAFF
J gene: TRBJ1-5; V gene: TRBV7-9; clone size: .; D gene: .; CDR3 DNA: TGTGCCAGCAGCTTAGAGGGTCAGTTTGGCAATCAGCCCCAGCATTTT; CDR3 protein: CASSLEGQFGNQPQHF
J gene: TRBJ1-1; V gene: TRBV7-2; clone size: .; D gene: .; CDR3 DNA: TGTGCCAGCAGCTTAGATTGGGGTAACACTGAAGCTTTCTTT; CDR3 protein: CASSLDWGNTEAFF
J gene: TRBJ1-5; V gene: TRBV7-8; clone size: many; D gene: TRBD1; CDR3 DNA: TGTGCCAGCAGCTTAGTGGGGACAGGGGTGGGGCAGCCCCAGCATTTT; CDR3 protein: CASSLVGTGVGQPQHF
J gene: TRBJ2-5; V gene: TRBV30; clone size: few; D gene: .; CDR3 DNA: TGTGCCTGGAGTGCCGGGACTTCACAAGAGACCCAGTACTTC; CDR3 protein: CAWSAGTSQETQYF
J gene: TRBJ2-2; V gene: TRBV7-3; clone size: few; D gene: TRBD2; CDR3 DNA: TGTGCCAGCAGCTCCCTAGCGGGAGGGATCGGGGAGCTGTTTTTT; CDR3 protein: CASSSLAGGIGELFF
J gene: TRBJ2-4; V gene: TRBV28; clone size: .; D gene: TRBD2; CDR3 DNA: TGTGCCAGCAGTTCAGCAGGACTAGCGGGAGTTCTCGGCATTCAGTACTTC; CDR3 protein: CASSSAGLAGVLGIQYF
J gene: TRBJ1-5; V gene: TRBV7-9; clone size: few; D gene: .; CDR3 DNA: TGTGCCATAGGAGGGGTAGTCGGCAATCAGCCCCAGCATTTT; CDR3 protein: CAIGGVVGNQPQHF
J gene: TRBJ2-4; V gene: TRBV11-2; clone size: .; D gene: .; CDR3 DNA: TGTGCCAGCAGCGGCCGGGACGTGGGCGGCATTCAGTACTTC; CDR3 protein: CASSGRDVGGIQYF
J gene: TRBJ2-3; V gene: TRBV29-1; clone size: .; D gene: .; CDR3 DNA: TGCAGCGTTGAAGATCGAAGTCCCGATACGCAGTATTTT; CDR3 protein: CSVEDRSPDTQYF
J gene: TRBJ1-2; V gene: TRBV28; clone size: few; D gene: .; CDR3 DNA: TGTGCCAGCAGTTCCGGAACCATCGGGAAGGACTATGGCTACACCTTC; CDR3 protein: CASSSGTIGKDYGYTF
J gene: TRBJ1-6; V gene: TRBV6-6; clone size: .; D gene: .; CDR3 DNA: TGTGCCAGCAGTTACTCTAATAATTCACCCCTCCACTTT; CDR3 protein: CASSYSNNSPLHF
J gene: TRBJ2-1; V gene: TRBV5-1; clone size: .; D gene: TRBD2; CDR3 DNA: TGCGCCAGCAGCCAGGGACTAGCGGGAGCAGATGAGCAGTTCTTC; CDR3 protein: CASSQGLAGADEQFF
J gene: TRBJ2-1; V gene: TRBV25-1; clone size: .; D gene: .; CDR3 DNA: TGTGCCAGCAGTGAGTTTACGTATGACCAGCAGTTCTTC; CDR3 protein: CASSEFTYDQQFF